This TCR beta chain was identified during a study of T cells in Graves' hyperthyroidism and ophthalmopathy. TCR beta CDR3 regions were amplified from RNA transcripts. During a first-round RT-PCR of the TCR CDR3, the HTBI primer set was used. MiXCR, applied by TCRdb to the multiplex PCR reads, yields one record per CDR3 protein. This sample yields approximately 530,000 distinct CDR3 sequences, of which about 20% are seen a single time; about half belongs to the top ten. Many counts were recorded for this clonotype. With 1 base removed from V and 6 bases from J, the gap between germline ends came to 10 bases. Germline V gene sequence: CDR1 MDHEN, CDR2 SYDVKM. CDR3 length: 13 amino acids.

V gene TRBV28 combines with J gene TRBJ2-7; perhaps TRBD2 as D (6 bases). The TCR originated in a man aged 40-55 years with Graves' ophthalmopathy. The sequencing sample was made of blood. CDR3 sequence (DNA): TGTGCCAGCAGTTTATACGGGAGAGGCGAGCAGTACTTC. Amino acids: CASSLYGRGEQYF.